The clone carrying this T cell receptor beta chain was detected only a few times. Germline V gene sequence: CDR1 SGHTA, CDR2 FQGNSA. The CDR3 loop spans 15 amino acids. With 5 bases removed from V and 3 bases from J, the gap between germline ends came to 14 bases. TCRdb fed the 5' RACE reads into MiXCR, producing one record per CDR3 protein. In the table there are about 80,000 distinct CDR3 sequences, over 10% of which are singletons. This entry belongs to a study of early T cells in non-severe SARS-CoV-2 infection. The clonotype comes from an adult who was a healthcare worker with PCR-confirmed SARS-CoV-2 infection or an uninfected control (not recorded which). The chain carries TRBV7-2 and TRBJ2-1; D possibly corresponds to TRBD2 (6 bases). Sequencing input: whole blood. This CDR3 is CASSLAGLHYNEQFF. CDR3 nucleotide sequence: TGTGCCAGCAGCCTGGCGGGACTCCACTACAATGAGCAGTTCTTC.